This entry lists 9 T cell receptor beta chains sequenced from one sample in a study of radiotherapy plus CTLA-4 blockade in lung cancer. Only in-frame clones appear in the TCRdb table, and some are missing; sequencing was by immunoSEQ multiplex PCR. Here the sample spans around 90,000 clones, under 85% being singletons. Sequenced material: peripheral blood, taken from a patient treated with radiotherapy plus ipilimumab. The receptors derive from a human donor with non-small cell lung cancer that progressed on radiotherapy plus ipilimumab.

There are a few counts of this clone. The rearrangement uses TRBV5-1 and TRBJ2-7, with D possibly matching TRBD1 (6 bases). CDR1 and CDR2 from the germline V gene are SGHRS and YFSETQ. This CDR3 comprises 14 residues. Trimming cost V 6 bases and J 6 bases, with 19 bases left between them. CDR3 in DNA: TGCGCCAGCACCCAGGGGCTAGGTACATCCGAGCAGTACTTC. Amino acid sequence: CASTQGLGTSEQYF.

This clone has a single count. The V and J genes are TRBV2 and TRBJ2-5; D gene ambiguous. The CDR3 is 14 amino acids. The V gene lost 6 bases and the J gene lost 0 bases, with 11 bases spanning the gap. The germline gives CDR1 SNHLY, CDR2 FYNNEI. For the CDR3, the DNA is TGTGCCAGCAGCGAATCTACTAACCAAGAGACCCAGTACTTC. Translated, it gives CASSESTNQETQYF.

This chain uses TRBV6-5 with TRBJ2-5; D remains unclear. The germline gives CDR1 MNHEY, CDR2 SVGAGI. The CDR3 is 15 residues long. Trimming removed 0 bases at V and 5 bases at J, with 13 bases between. CDR3 sequence: CASSYSGLTHETQYF. For the CDR3, the DNA is TGTGCCAGCAGTTACTCGGGTTTGACCCATGAGACCCAGTACTTC.

The rearrangement links TRBV14 to TRBJ1-1, with 7 nucleotides matching TRBD1. CDR3 length: 17 residues. V shed 1 base and J 4 bases; nucleotides not matched to a gene: 12. Germline V gives CDR1 SGHDN, CDR2 FVKESK. CDR3 coding DNA: TGTGCCAGCAGCCAAGGATTCGTGTGGCAGGGGGGCACTGAAGCTTTCTTT. As protein: CASSQGFVWQGGTEAFF. Full variable domain (rest looked up from reference TRBV14 and TRBJ1-1): EAGVTQFPSHSVIEKGQTVTLRCDPISGHDNLYWYRRVMGKEIKFLLHFVKESKQDESGMPNNRFLAERTGGTYSTLKVQPAELEDSGVYFCASSQGFVWQGGTEAFFGQGTRLTVV.

The CDR3 nucleotides read TGCGCCAGCAGCCAAGCAGACAGGGAGACAGATACGCAGTATTTT. Translated: CASSQADRETDTQYF. The V and J genes are TRBV4-1 and TRBJ2-3; 7 bases are a match to TRBD1. Germline V gene sequence: CDR1 MGHRA, CDR2 YSYEKL. CDR3 length equals 15 residues. The J segment lost 3 bases and the V segment lost 1 base, leaving 4 bases of the junction unmatched.

The rearrangement links TRBV28 to TRBJ2-7; D is uncertain. Germline CDR1 MDHEN, CDR2 SYDVKM. The CDR3 contains 11 residues. Trimming cost V 6 bases and J 7 bases, with 10 bases left between them. CDR3 sequence reads: CASSQLGEQYF. In DNA, the CDR3 is TGTGCCAGCAGCCAGCTCGGGGAGCAGTACTTC.

The chain combines TRBV19 with TRBJ1-2; TRBD1 might be the D (5 bases). CDR1 is LNHDA and CDR2 is SQIVND in the germline V gene (reference sequence). CDR3 length: 12 residues. Trimming stripped 5 bases from V and 8 bases from J, with 12 bases between. CDR3 amino acids: CASSFSRAGYTF. DNA for the CDR3: TGTGCCAGTAGTTTTTCCAGGGCAGGCTACACCTTC. Supplemented by reference TRBV19 and TRBJ1-2, the full variable domain reads DGGITQSPKYLFRKEGQNVTLSCEQNLNHDAMYWYRQDPGQGLRLIYYSQIVNDFQKGDIAEGYSVSREKKESFPLTVTSAQKNPTAFYLCASSFSRAGYTFGSGTRLTVV.

V usage is TRBV5-1 and J usage is TRBJ1-1; 7 bases match TRBD1. The V segment lost 1 base and the J segment 2 bases; nucleotides outside the gene matches: 5. CDR1 and CDR2 (germline): SGHRS, YFSETQ. The length of the CDR3 is 15 residues. The CDR3 nucleotides are TGCGCCAGCAGCTTGAGGGCAGGGGGTAACACTGAAGCTTTCTTT. It translates to CASSLRAGGNTEAFF. The entire variable domain, with the rest obtained from reference TRBV5-1 and TRBJ1-1, is as follows: KAGVTQTPRYLIKTRGQQVTLSCSPISGHRSVSWYQQTPGQGLQFLFEYFSETQRNKGNFPGRFSGRQFSNSRSEMNVSTLELGDSALYLCASSLRAGGNTEAFFGQGTRLTVV.

The chain combines TRBV11-2 with TRBJ2-7, with 8 bases aligning to TRBD1. Looked up from germline, CDR1 is SGHAT and CDR2 is FQNNGV. The CDR3 contains 14 residues. The junction had 3 bases not matched to a gene; V was cut back by 0 bases and J by 5 bases. The CDR3 sequence: CASSLERQGHEQYF. In DNA, the CDR3 is TGTGCCAGCAGCTTAGAACGACAGGGGCACGAGCAGTACTTC.